The next 20 T cell receptor beta chains were all read from a single sample in a study of blood T cell repertoires in COVID-19. Clones were read by immunoSEQ multiplex PCR, and TCRdb kept only the in-frame ones, dropping some. The sample has some 22,000 clones, approximately 88% seen once. Sample: peripheral blood. These TCRs come from an elderly man with active or convalescent COVID-19.

This sequence joins TRBV7-9 and TRBJ2-1; TRBD2 is a possible D gene (6 bases). V was trimmed by 3 bases and J by 7 bases, leaving 13 bases between them. The length of the CDR3 is 14 residues. Germline V gene lookup returns CDR1 SEHNR and CDR2 FQNEAQ (reference sequence). The CDR3 protein is CASSFGGASNEQFF. In DNA form, the CDR3 reads TGTGCCAGCAGCTTCGGCGGGGCTAGTAATGAGCAGTTCTTC.

CDR3 in DNA: TGTGCCACCAGCAGAGATGGAGGCAGGGAGACCCAGTACTTC. Translated: CATSRDGGRETQYF. J is TRBJ2-5 and V is TRBV15, with D perhaps matching TRBD2 (5 bases). The CDR3 loop spans 14 amino acids. Germline V lookup: CDR1 LNHNV, CDR2 YYDKDF (reference sequence). Trimming cost V 0 bases and J 5 bases, with 10 bases left between them.

As regards this clone: The junction differs from germline at one of its ends, possibly a read error. V is TRBV11-3 and J is TRBJ1-2, with no clear D. The CDR3 is 8 amino acids. In germline, CDR1 is SGHNT, CDR2 YENEEA. The CDR3 loop reads CASLQFPF. Here the CDR3 DNA reads TGTGCCAGCTTGCAGTTCCCCTTC.

With regard to this clone: No DNA is shown, since the ends of the CDR3 on it are uncertain; the CDR3 is the one TCRdb lists. The chain recombines TRBV12-2 with TRBJ2-7; TRBD2 reflects the table's D call only, with no check against the DNA. TRBV12-2 represents a pseudogene. The CDR3 comprises 18 residues, both ends counted. CDR3 sequence reads: CASRLARVGRGASYEQYF.

This clone occurred a few times. The chain carries TRBV18 and TRBJ2-7, with TRBD2 identical over 9 bases. This CDR3 has 15 amino acids. Per germline, CDR1 KGHSH and CDR2 LQKENI. V lost 3 bases to trimming and J lost 1 base; unmatched junction nucleotides: 4. The CDR3 spells CASSPGLAESYEQYF. The DNA of the CDR3 is TGTGCCAGCTCACCGGGACTAGCTGAATCCTACGAGCAGTACTTC.

This chain uses TRBV2 with TRBJ1-2; D possibly corresponds to TRBD1 (6 bases). Trimming took off 7 bases at V and 11 bases at J, with 32 bases between the two ends. Germline CDR1 is SNHLY and CDR2 is FYNNEI. The CDR3 is 17 residues long. CDR3 nucleotide sequence: TGTGCCAGCATCCTAACCCTCCGGGGGGGGCCCCCTTTGGGGTACACCTTC. It codes for CASILTLRGGPPLGYTF. The complete variable domain, with remaining parts taken from reference TRBV2 and TRBJ1-2, reads EPEVTQTPSHQVTQMGQEVILRCVPISNHLYFYWYRQILGQKVEFLVSFYNNEISEKSEIFDDQFSVERPDGSNFTLKIRSTKLEDSAMYFCASILTLRGGPPLGYTFGSGTRLTVV.

This sequence joins TRBV24-1 and TRBJ2-3, with 7 bases fitting TRBD1. The germline V gene encodes CDR1 KGHDR and CDR2 SFDVKD. The CDR3 runs to 15 residues. V dropped 4 bases and J dropped 3; count of bases not matched to a gene: 6. CDR3 nucleotides: TGTGCCACCAGTGACCAGGGGGTTAAGACAGATACGCAGTATTTT. Its protein is CATSDQGVKTDTQYF.

The chain employs TRBV6-5 and TRBJ1-5; tentatively, D is TRBD1 (6 bases). V lost 8 bases and J lost 7, with 15 bases in between. The length of the CDR3 is 13 residues. Germline-derived CDR1 and CDR2 are MNHEY and SVGAGI. CDR3 nucleotide sequence: TGTGCCAGCGGGGGCGGCCCGTCGCAGCCCCAGCATTTT. It yields the protein CASGGGPSQPQHF.

The chain carries TRBV5-1 and TRBJ2-1, with TRBD2 matching over 10 bases. The CDR3 runs to 19 residues. Germline V gene lookup returns CDR1 SGHRS and CDR2 YFSETQ. The V segment lost 2 bases and the J segment 6 bases; nucleotides outside the gene matches: 17. As DNA, the CDR3 is TGCGCCAGCAGCTTAGGGGTATGGCTAGCGGGGGCTCAACGCAATGAGCAGTTCTTC. Its protein product is CASSLGVWLAGAQRNEQFF.

V and J are TRBV3-1 (or the pseudogene TRBV3-2) and TRBJ2-7, with 9 bases aligning to TRBD1. Trimming at V came to 1 base and at J to 3 bases, leaving 13 bases not matched to a gene. This CDR3 region has 18 residues. Germline CDR1 reads LGHDT; CDR2 reads YNNKEL (reference sequence). CDR3 bases: TGTGCCAGCAGCCAAGCCCAACAGGGGGCGCCTGGCGTCTACGAGCAGTACTTC. As protein: CASSQAQQGAPGVYEQYF.

V usage is TRBV6-2 or TRBV6-3 and J usage is TRBJ2-5, with a possible D match to TRBD1 (5 bases). CDR3 size: 14 residues. From germline, CDR1 is MNHEY and CDR2 SVGEGT. Trimming stripped 2 bases from V and 9 bases from J, with 16 bases between. This chain's CDR3 is CASSYRIGVRAQYF. CDR3 DNA: TGTGCCAGCAGTTACCGCATTGGGGTCAGGGCCCAGTACTTC.

This rearrangement joins TRBV6-5 to TRBJ1-1; D unresolved. The CDR3 is 14 residues long. V was pared by 6 bases and J by 0 bases, with 11 bases between. CDR1 is MNHEY, CDR2 SVGAGI, per germline. CDR3 region: CASSLEGLNTEAFF. CDR3 DNA sequence: TGTGCCAGCAGCTTAGAGGGCTTGAACACTGAAGCTTTCTTT.

The rearrangement joins TRBV29-1 to TRBJ1-2; D gene uncertain. Germline V lookup: CDR1 SQVTM, CDR2 ANQGSEA. CDR3 length: 13 amino acids. V shed 4 bases and J shed 4 bases, with 13 bases lying between them. CDR3 in DNA: TGCAGCGTTGTGGAGGCAGCGGGCTATGGCTACACCTTC. It specifies CSVVEAAGYGYTF.

This chain uses TRBV14 with TRBJ1-6; no definite D call. CDR3 length: 14 amino acids. The germline V gene encodes CDR1 SGHDN and CDR2 FVKESK. V lost 3 bases, J lost 0 bases, and 3 bases lay in between. DNA for the CDR3: TGTGCCAGCAGCCAGCGCTCCTATAATTCACCCCTCCACTTT. As protein: CASSQRSYNSPLHF.

This clone is a singleton in its sample. This chain uses TRBV18 with TRBJ1-6, with D unresolved. The CDR3 has 15 amino acids. The germline V gene has CDR1 KGHSH and CDR2 LQKENI. Trimming left V 2 bases short and J 10 bases short, with 15 bases between. The CDR3 sequence is CASSPSPERGSPLHF. CDR3 nucleotide sequence: TGTGCCAGCTCACCATCACCCGAGCGAGGGTCACCCCTCCACTTT.

There are a few counts of this clone. The chain carries TRBV10-1 and TRBJ1-1, with D unclear. V lost 10 bases to trimming and J lost 7 bases, with 10 bases between them. The length of the CDR3 is 10 residues. CDR1 WNHNN and CDR2 SYGVQD come from the germline V gene (reference sequence). The CDR3 sequence is CATKPCEAFF. CDR3 bases: TGCGCCACCAAGCCATGTGAAGCTTTCTTT.

This clone was observed a few times. J is TRBJ2-2 and V is TRBV4-3; no firm D call. This CDR3 is 14 amino acids long. With 3 bases removed from V and 7 bases from J, the gap between germline ends came to 12 bases. Germline V CDR1 and CDR2: LGHNA, YSLEER. CDR3 amino acids: CASSHQASLGELFF. The CDR3 coding sequence is TGCGCCAGCAGCCACCAGGCGTCCCTCGGGGAGCTGTTTTTT.

This sequence joins TRBV7-2 and TRBJ2-4, with 11 bases that match TRBD2. The germline gives CDR1 SGHTA, CDR2 FQGNSA. V trimming: 5 bases; J trimming: 12 bases; junction bases outside the gene matches: 15. This CDR3 region has 16 residues. This CDR3 reads CASSPRPTSGRKNQYF. In DNA, the CDR3 is TGTGCCAGCAGCCCTCGCCCTACTAGCGGGAGAAAGAATCAGTACTTC.

The chain couples TRBV11-2 to TRBJ2-7; TRBD2 aligns across 10 bases. CDR1 is SGHAT, CDR2 FQNNGV, per germline. The CDR3 covers 14 residues. V shed 1 base and J 5 bases; nucleotides not matched to a gene: 2. Here the CDR3 reads CASSLVLAGDEQYF. CDR3 nucleotides: TGTGCCAGCAGCTTAGTCCTAGCGGGAGACGAGCAGTACTTC. Filled out from reference TRBV11-2 and TRBJ2-7, the complete variable domain reads EAGVAQSPRYKIIEKRQSVAFWCNPISGHATLYWYQQILGQGPKLLIQFQNNGVVDDSQLPKDRFSAERLKGVDSTLKIQPAKLEDSAVYLCASSLVLAGDEQYFGPGTRLTVT.

Remarks on this clone: This same CDR3 is encoded by further DNA sequences in the sample. This chain links TRBV6-5 with TRBJ1-1; 7 bases fit TRBD1. The CDR3 runs to 14 residues. Trimming cost V 0 bases and J 7 bases; bases outside gene matches: 5. CDR1 and CDR2 from the germline V gene are MNHEY and SVGAGI. The chain's CDR3 is CASSYSLGQLEAFF. CDR3 DNA sequence: TGTGCCAGCAGTTACTCCCTGGGACAGCTTGAAGCTTTCTTT.